Listed here is a single T cell receptor (beta chain). The sample is drawn from a study of PD-1 blockade in classical Hodgkin lymphoma. The time point denotes: cycle 4 day 1 (C4D1), after six to seven weeks of nivolumab. Every single patient, without exception, relapsed after autologous stem cell transplantation, and brentuximab vedotin exposure varied. The table came from immunoSEQ multiplex PCR; TCRdb's copy has only in-frame clones and leaves some out. The sample has fewer than 25,000 clones, about 86% seen once. The starting material was peripheral blood mononuclear cells (PBMCs), obtained before the fourth cycle of nivolumab. The source of this sequence is a human donor with classical Hodgkin lymphoma.

CDR3 loop: CASSKQGLNTEAFF. For the CDR3, the DNA is TGTGCCAGCAGCAAACAGGGGTTGAACACTGAAGCTTTCTTT. The chain couples TRBV14 to TRBJ1-1, with 7 bases aligning to TRBD1. Germline trimming cut 5 bases from V and 0 bases from J; bases unmatched to any gene: 3. The CDR3 contains 14 residues. CDR1 is SGHDN and CDR2 is FVKESK in the germline V gene.